A single sample gave rise to the 26 T cell receptor beta chains below, sequenced in a study of CD8 T cells in ankylosing spondylitis. Study-wide points: For ankylosing spondylitis blood, a TCR beta motif of 8 or 9 highly homologous variants appeared characteristic.

Each CDR3 protein is one row after TCRdb ran MiXCR on the 5' RACE reads. Here the sample spans under 250,000 distinct CDR3 sequences, 5.5% to 7.5% being singletons. These receptors' targets are unknown. Sequencing was performed on blood, either unsorted or a sorted T cell fraction (not recorded which). These TCRs come from a male donor with ankylosing spondylitis.

This clonotype showed up many times. The CDR3 sequence is CASSLGPGQDNEQYF. CDR3 DNA: TGTGCCAGCAGCTTAGGCCCGGGACAGGACAACGAGCAGTACTTC. This chain uses TRBV7-6 with TRBJ2-7; 8 bases match TRBD1. This CDR3 has 15 amino acids. The germline CDR1 and CDR2 sequences are SGHVS and FNYEAQ. The junction had 7 bases not matched to a gene; V was cut back by 1 base and J by 5 bases.

This clonotype was detected many times. This chain uses TRBV11-1 with TRBJ2-5; D possibly uses TRBD1 or TRBD2 (5 bases each). The CDR3 extends over 19 amino acids. Germline loops: CDR1 SGHAT, CDR2 FQDESV (reference sequence). Trimming left V 4 bases short and J 2 bases short, with 26 bases between. Here the CDR3 DNA reads TGTGCCAGCAGCTCTCTCATCTCCGGGACCGCCGAGGGACAAGAGACCCAGTACTTC. Protein: CASSSLISGTAEGQETQYF.

This clonotype was recorded at least ten times. The chain employs TRBV7-9 and TRBJ2-3; D gene unclear. From germline, CDR1 is SEHNR and CDR2 FQNEAQ (reference sequence). The V and J ends lost 6 bases and 2 bases respectively, with 15 bases between them. This CDR3 is 15 amino acids long. CDR3 nucleotide sequence: TGTGCCAGCAGGTCGCAGGCCCTACTCACAGATACGCAGTATTTT. It is translated as CASRSQALLTDTQYF.

About this clonotype: The junction and the germline gene differ at one end; a read error may be behind it. The chain carries TRBV7-6 and TRBJ2-5, with D possibly matching TRBD1 (6 bases). Looked up from germline, CDR1 is SGHVS and CDR2 is FNYEAQ. The CDR3 extends over 12 amino acids. The CDR3 sequence: CASSPRGETRYF. The CDR3, as DNA: TGTGCCAGCAGCCCCAGGGGAGAGACCCGGTACTTC. Full variable domain (rest looked up from reference TRBV7-6 and TRBJ2-5): GAGVSQSPRYKVTKRGQDVALRCDPISGHVSLYWYRQALGQGPEFLTYFNYEAQQDKSGLPNDRFSAERPEGSISTLTIQRTEQRDSAMYRCASSPRGETRYFGPGTRLLVL.

The chain carries TRBV10-3 and TRBJ2-7; 10 bases line up with TRBD2. From germline, CDR1 is ENHRY and CDR2 SYGVKD. The CDR3 covers 15 residues. The junction had 6 bases not matched to a gene; V was cut back by 5 bases and J by 2 bases. The CDR3: CAISFPLAGAYEQYF. CDR3 DNA sequence: TGTGCCATCAGTTTCCCCCTAGCGGGAGCCTACGAGCAGTACTTC.

This clonotype has ten or more counts. The CDR3 DNA sequence: TGTGCCAGCAGCCTAGGCCTGCGGAATCAGCCCCAGCATTTT. It encodes CASSLGLRNQPQHF. The rearrangement links TRBV9 to TRBJ1-5; D call uncertain. The CDR3 extends over 14 amino acids. Trimming took off 4 bases at V and 4 bases at J, with 12 bases between the two ends. CDR1 is SGDLS, CDR2 YYNGEE, per germline.

This clonotype was seen repeatedly, ten times or more. This chain links TRBV9 with TRBJ1-2; a possible D gene is TRBD1 (6 bases). The germline V gene encodes CDR1 SGDLS and CDR2 YYNGEE. V lost 1 base, J lost 0 bases, and 13 bases lay in between. The CDR3 totals 16 residues. CDR3 region: CASSVSGGPPNYGYTF. The CDR3 bases are TGTGCCAGCAGCGTAAGCGGGGGGCCCCCTAACTATGGCTACACCTTC.

This clonotype showed up many times. The chain recombines TRBV4-3 with TRBJ2-3; the D gene is possibly TRBD1 (5 bases). CDR1 and CDR2 from the germline V gene are LGHNA and YSLEER. V lost 0 bases, J lost 5 bases, and 12 bases lay in between. This CDR3 has 15 residues. The CDR3 is CASSQDGWGVDTQYF. The CDR3 DNA follows: TGCGCCAGCAGCCAAGACGGGTGGGGCGTAGATACGCAGTATTTT.

In this sample, this clonotype turned up a few times. The chain is built from TRBV5-5 and TRBJ1-2; D unresolved. Trimming took 0 bases from V and 3 from J, leaving 15 bases between them. This CDR3 has 16 amino acids. Germline V lookup: CDR1 SGHKS, CDR2 YYEKEE (reference sequence). CDR3 DNA sequence: TGTGCCAGCAGCTTGGGACCCGAAAGAGGAGACTATGGCTACACCTTC. It codes for CASSLGPERGDYGYTF.

The chain joins TRBV7-2 to TRBJ2-7; the D gene is possibly TRBD1 (5 bases). Germline V gene lookup returns CDR1 SGHTA and CDR2 FQGNSA. The V end lost 5 bases, the J end lost 2 bases, and 13 bases lay between the germline ends. CDR3 length: 14 amino acids. For the CDR3, the DNA is TGTGCCAGCAGCGCCACCCCAGGGACCTACGAGCAGTACTTC. Amino acid sequence: CASSATPGTYEQYF.

This clonotype was picked up many times. This chain uses TRBV2 with TRBJ1-4; TRBD1 is a possible D gene (6 bases). Germline CDR1 is SNHLY and CDR2 is FYNNEI. This CDR3 has 15 residues. Trimming stripped 7 bases from V and 5 bases from J, with 17 bases between. The CDR3 sequence is CASIRRQEINEKLFF. CDR3 nucleotide sequence: TGTGCCAGCATTAGAAGACAGGAGATAAATGAAAAACTGTTTTTT. Based on the CDR3 plus reference TRBV2 and TRBJ1-4, the full variable domain is EPEVTQTPSHQVTQMGQEVILRCVPISNHLYFYWYRQILGQKVEFLVSFYNNEISEKSEIFDDQFSVERPDGSNFTLKIRSTKLEDSAMYFCASIRRQEINEKLFFGSGTQLSVL.

In its sample, this clonotype was seen many times. This chain connects TRBV30 to TRBJ1-4; D is uncertain. Trimming took off 0 bases at V and 3 bases at J, with 11 bases between the two ends. The CDR3 sequence is 15 residues long. Germline V gives CDR1 GTSNPN, CDR2 SVGIG (reference sequence). The chain's CDR3 is CAWSVRGKANEKLFF. The DNA of the CDR3 is TGTGCCTGGAGTGTACGAGGCAAGGCTAATGAAAAACTGTTTTTT.

There are many counts of this clonotype. CDR3 nucleotides: TGTGCCAGCAGCTTACAGGGGGGGAATTCACCCCTCCACTTT. Amino acid sequence: CASSLQGGNSPLHF. This chain links TRBV11-2 with TRBJ1-6; 7 nucleotides line up with TRBD1. There are 14 residues in the CDR3. V shed 2 bases and J 7 bases; nucleotides not matched to a gene: 2. The germline CDR1 and CDR2 sequences are SGHAT and FQNNGV.

This clonotype was seen at least ten times. The chain uses TRBV29-1 and TRBJ2-5; D is unresolved. Germline V gives CDR1 SQVTM, CDR2 ANQGSEA. The CDR3 totals 14 residues. With 4 bases removed from V and 5 bases from J, the gap between germline ends came to 17 bases. The DNA for the CDR3 is TGCAGCGTTGGATTCCCCCGGGTCCCGGAGACCCAGTACTTC. Amino acid sequence: CSVGFPRVPETQYF.

This chain uses TRBV20-1 with TRBJ2-1, with D unresolved. Trimming pared 6 bases from V and 6 bases from J, leaving 15 bases between. The V gene's germline CDR1 is DFQATT and CDR2 SNEGSKA (reference sequence). This CDR3 spans 13 amino acids. CDR3 DNA: TGCAGTGCCCCCGGATCTGGCGGCAATGAGCAGTTCTTC. Amino acids: CSAPGSGGNEQFF.

This clonotype was seen repeatedly, ten times or more. CDR3 sequence: CASSSLMREQYF. The DNA for the CDR3 is TGTGCCAGCAGCTCCCTGATGAGGGAGCAGTACTTC. The chain uses TRBV7-9 and TRBJ2-7; D remains unclear. CDR3 length: 12 residues. Between the trimmed V and J ends, which lost 4 bases and 7 bases, there was a span of 11 bases. Germline V gives CDR1 SEHNR, CDR2 FQNEAQ (reference sequence).

The J gene is TRBJ2-3, the V gene TRBV20-1, with TRBD2 matching over 10 bases. Germline values: CDR1 DFQATT, CDR2 SNEGSKA (reference sequence). Trimming cost V 0 bases and J 2 bases; bases outside gene matches: 17. This CDR3 contains 20 residues. CDR3 sequence reads: CSARDSAGPAGGLPTDTQYF. The CDR3 DNA sequence: TGCAGTGCTAGAGATAGCGCCGGGCCAGCGGGAGGGCTCCCCACAGATACGCAGTATTTT.

This clonotype was counted ten times or more. The chain has TRBV25-1 and TRBJ1-2; no definite D call. Trimming left V 7 bases short and J 0 bases short, with 9 bases between. The CDR3 extends over 13 amino acids. Per the germline V gene, CDR1 is MGHDK and CDR2 is SYGVNS. CDR3 protein: CASTDITNYGYTF. CDR3 nucleotides: TGTGCCAGCACTGACATTACTAACTATGGCTACACCTTC.

V usage is TRBV4-3 and J usage is TRBJ1-2; TRBD1 is a possible D gene (5 bases). With 3 bases removed from V and 2 bases from J, the gap between germline ends came to 10 bases. The CDR3 has 14 amino acids. CDR1 is LGHNA, CDR2 YSLEER, per germline. The CDR3 loop reads CASSHSQGNYGYTF. The CDR3 coding sequence is TGCGCCAGCAGCCACTCGCAGGGAAACTATGGCTACACCTTC.

This clonotype occurred a few times. This chain uses TRBV30 with TRBJ2-3; a weak D match, TRBD2 (7 bases). This CDR3 region has 15 residues. V was pared by 4 bases and J by 3 bases, with 17 bases between. Germline lookup yields CDR1 GTSNPN and CDR2 SVGIG (reference sequence). CDR3 amino acids: CAWTYGGGGTDTQYF. The CDR3 region has the DNA TGTGCCTGGACATATGGAGGGGGGGGGACAGATACGCAGTATTTT.

The chain recombines TRBV6-4 with TRBJ2-2; 10 nucleotides align to TRBD1. V lost 5 bases and J lost 5; bases outside the gene matches: 8. This CDR3 region has 16 residues. Germline loops: CDR1 MRHNA, CDR2 SNTAGT. CDR3 region: CASSPFGTGETGELFF. Here the CDR3 DNA reads TGTGCCAGCAGTCCATTTGGGACAGGGGAAACCGGGGAGCTGTTTTTT.

This clonotype was detected many times. The chain is built from TRBV12-3 or TRBV12-4 and TRBJ2-1; possibly TRBD1 for D (5 bases). V lost 5 bases and J 12 bases, leaving 11 bases between the germline ends. This CDR3 comprises 11 residues. The DNA of the CDR3 is TGTGCCAGCAGTCCAGGGATGGGGCAGTTCTTC. It specifies CASSPGMGQFF.

Only a few counts were recorded for this clonotype. V gene TRBV7-6 combines with J gene TRBJ2-7; 9 nucleotides line up with TRBD1. The CDR3 sequence is 15 residues long. Trimming cost V 6 bases and J 1 base; bases outside gene matches: 7. In germline, CDR1 is SGHVS, CDR2 FNYEAQ. CDR3 nucleotide sequence: TGTGCCAGCAGTTCCGGGACAGGGATATCCTACGAGCAGTACTTC. It specifies CASSSGTGISYEQYF.

With respect to this clonotype: This may arise from a read error, as a much more abundant clone is one base away. The rearrangement uses TRBV7-2 and TRBJ2-2; the D is unclear. The CDR3 has 14 residues. Germline V lookup: CDR1 SGHTA, CDR2 FQGNSA. This chain's CDR3 is CAGSLTANTGELFF. The CDR3 nucleotides are TGTGCCGGCAGCTTAACAGCGAACACCGGGGAGCTGTTTTTT. The full variable domain, rest sourced from reference TRBV7-2 and TRBJ2-2, is GAGVSQSPSNKVTEKGKDVELRCDPISGHTALYWYRQSLGQGLEFLIYFQGNSAPDKSGLPSDRFSAERTGGSVSTLTIQRTQQEDSAVYLCAGSLTANTGELFFGEGSRLTVL.

This clonotype appeared many times. J is TRBJ1-2 and V is TRBV10-3; D not resolved. V dropped 3 bases and J dropped 11 bases, with 16 bases sitting between them. The CDR3 runs 13 residues. The germline V gene encodes CDR1 ENHRY and CDR2 SYGVKD. The DNA of the CDR3 is TGTGCCATCAGTGACGGAAAGCTCACCACTTACACCTTC. As protein: CAISDGKLTTYTF.

Many counts were recorded for this clonotype. The chain recombines TRBV5-4 with TRBJ1-3, with D tentatively TRBD1 (5 bases). The CDR3 loop spans 16 amino acids. Germline lookup yields CDR1 SGHNT and CDR2 YYREEE (reference sequence). Trimming pared 4 bases from V and 3 bases from J, leaving 17 bases between. DNA for the CDR3: TGTGCCAGCAGCAGCTCGGCCGGGGGTGGTGGAAACACCATATATTTT. Its translation: CASSSSAGGGGNTIYF.